This entry features one TCR beta chain sequence. Its antigen is undetermined. TCR beta CDR3 region amplification was performed from RNA transcripts. HTBI primers were employed in a first-round RT-PCR of the TCR CDR3. A single record per CDR3 protein comes from TCRdb applying MiXCR to the multiplex PCR reads. Seen here are some 550,000 distinct CDR3 sequences, about 20% observed once, and the top ten hold approximately 26%. Patients aged 18 to 65 had newly diagnosed hyperthyroidism that had lasted under 2 months. Patients showing uncontrolled infection, other autoimmune disease, pregnancy or lactation were ineligible. Germline V CDR1 and CDR2: SEHNR, FQNEAQ (reference sequence). The CDR3 is made up of 14 amino acids. V was shortened by 5 bases and J by 6 bases, with 17 bases between the two germline ends. The entry originates in a study of T cells in Graves' hyperthyroidism and ophthalmopathy. Findings and limits, study-wide: From stable hyperthyroidism, ophthalmopathy was separated by a 13 V-J model.

V and J are TRBV7-9 and TRBJ2-7, with a weak D call TRBD2 (6 bases). The clonotype was recovered from a man aged 18 to 29 with Graves' hyperthyroidism. Material for sequencing was blood. The CDR3 loop reads CASSHSGLLSEQYF. The CDR3 DNA sequence: TGTGCCAGCAGCCATTCGGGACTCCTCAGCGAGCAGTACTTC.